A few counts support the clone carrying this T cell receptor beta chain. This sample stems from a study of T cell repertoires in cytomegalovirus infection. Each CDR3 protein gets one entry after TCRdb re-called the reads with MiXCR. The table lists 230,000 or so distinct CDR3 sequences, about 17% of them singletons. The germline V and J ends were trimmed by 5 bases and 3 bases, with 15 bases remaining between them. The CDR3 totals 15 residues. Germline V gene sequence: CDR1 MDHEN, CDR2 SYDVKM. Sequenced: CD8+ T cells from PBMCs. The clonotype comes from a human donor in good health (CMV status not recorded). Some clones in this sample may be carry-over from other donors' samples. This chain uses TRBV28 with TRBJ2-3; D possibly corresponds to TRBD1 (5 bases). DNA for the CDR3: TGTGCCAGCAGTCCGACAGCAATCTCGACAGATACGCAGTATTTT. This gives the protein CASSPTAISTDTQYF.